The entry below describes one TCR beta chain. Its specificity is not known. The protocol was immunoSEQ multiplex PCR, while the TCRdb copy is restricted to in-frame clones and leaves out a portion. This sample carries tens of thousands of clones, over 70% of them seen once, and the ten largest clones take 2% to 2.5%. These data originate in a study of vaccination effects on CD4 cells after COVID-19. J gave up 4 bases and V 6 bases, and 5 bases lay outside the gene matches. Germline CDR1 and CDR2: MNHEY and SVGAGI. This CDR3 spans 13 amino acids. Isolation of CD4+ T cells took place after 10 days of culture. Participants were vaccinated with two doses of either the BNT162b2 or mRNA-1273 vaccine.

Source: CD4+ T cells from PBMCs cultured without peptide, taken after COVID-19 vaccination. The V and J genes are TRBV6-5 and TRBJ1-1; 7 bases fit TRBD1. The sequence was collected from a human donor who received a COVID-19 vaccine. This chain's CDR3 is CASRDRVSTEAFF. As DNA, the CDR3 is TGTGCCAGCAGAGACAGGGTGAGCACTGAAGCTTTCTTT.